This entry is about one T cell receptor (beta chain). Assay: immunoSEQ multiplex PCR; the TCRdb copy retains only in-frame clones and omits some. The sample carries 200,000 to 300,000 clones, around four fifths recorded once. The sample originates from a study of blood T cell repertoires in COVID-19. V gave up 2 bases and J gave up 3 bases; unmatched junction bases: 1. The CDR3 runs 14 residues. CDR1 is MNHEY, CDR2 SVGAGI, per germline. V usage is TRBV6-5 and J usage is TRBJ2-3, with TRBD1 matching 8 bases. Sequencing was performed on peripheral blood. The sequence derives from a woman in her sixties with active or convalescent COVID-19. The CDR3: CASSYRQGTDTQYF. The CDR3 DNA follows: TGTGCCAGCAGTTACAGACAGGGGACAGATACGCAGTATTTT.